One T cell receptor (beta chain) is described in this entry. Its matching antigen is unknown. The record originates from a study of cytomegalovirus exposure and HLA in healthy donors. Whole-study findings and limits: Among the most significant clusters, several appeared linked to common viral pathogens in a later analysis. Data from an earlier analysis indicated that most TCR beta V segments were productive either about 90% or about 30% of the time.

V was pared by 7 bases and J by 2 bases, with 15 bases between. This CDR3 region has 14 residues. Germline values: CDR1 SGHAT, CDR2 FQNNGV. The PCR contained 60 Vbeta and 13 Jbeta primers. Libraries were prepared by immunoSEQ multiplex PCR; TCRdb keeps only in-frame clonotypes and omits some of them. Of fewer than 200,000 clones in the sample, around 74% were seen once. Sequenced input: PBMCs. The chain has TRBV11-2 and TRBJ2-7; maybe TRBD2 (6 bases). This sequence was found in a man between 18 and 29 years old in good health and CMV-seronegative. The CDR3 protein is CASTPGLLTYEQYF. In nucleotides, the CDR3 is TGTGCCAGCACCCCGGGACTTCTGACCTACGAGCAGTACTTC.